The source of this T cell receptor (beta chain) is a study of vaccination effects on CD4 cells after COVID-19. Worth noting for this clone: Its antigen is still unknown.

Sequencing was preceded by expansion of antigen-specific CD4+ T cells with viral peptide pools in the ViraFEST assay. Isolation of CD4+ T cells took place after approximately 10 days of culture. Every well housed roughly 2.1 million PBMC, which grew in culture alongside around 9.9 IU/ml IL-2 and 10 ug/ml peptides. Unmatched junction bases numbered 6, after V lost 1 base and J lost 5 bases. Germline-derived CDR1 and CDR2 are SEHNR and FQNEAQ (reference sequence). This CDR3 has 16 amino acids. Measured with immunoSEQ multiplex PCR; TCRdb has only the in-frame clones, and not every one. The sample has 20,000 or so clones, around 70% seen once.

Sequences were derived from CD4+ T cells from PBMCs cultured with HCoV-229E spike peptides, sampled before COVID-19 vaccination. V and J are TRBV7-9 and TRBJ1-4; TRBD1 matches 8 bases. The origin of this receptor is a human donor who received a COVID-19 vaccine. The CDR3 DNA is TGTGCCAGCAGCTTAGGGACAGGGATGCGGAATGAAAAACTGTTTTTT. The encoded protein is CASSLGTGMRNEKLFF. Variable domain in full (rest from reference TRBV7-9 and TRBJ1-4): DTGVSQNPRHKITKRGQNVTFRCDPISEHNRLYWYRQTLGQGPEFLTYFQNEAQLEKSRLLSDRFSAERPKGSFSTLEIQRTEQGDSAMYLCASSLGTGMRNEKLFFGSGTQLSVL.